The entry below describes one T cell receptor (beta chain). This sample includes further DNA sequences coding for the same CDR3. Clones were sequenced by immunoSEQ multiplex PCR, and TCRdb holds only the in-frame ones, with some missing. The table shows some 50,000 clones, with roughly 72% occurring only once. This specimen comes from a study of memory CD4+ T cells and cytomegalovirus serostatus. For the study at large: Donors were healthy Belgian adults, fewer than ten CMV seropositive and around 24 seronegative.

Single viable CD3+CD4+CD8-CD45RO+ cells were sorted as the memory CD4+ T cells. CD4+ T cells were isolated by positive magnetic selection. CDR1 is SGHDT and CDR2 is YYEEEE in the germline V gene. The CDR3 covers 14 residues. V was cut by 3 bases and J by 5 bases, with 15 bases left in between. The TCR comes from an adult in good health and CMV-seronegative. This chain connects TRBV5-6 to TRBJ2-7; D remains unclear. Sequencing was performed on memory CD4+ T cells from blood. CDR3 loop: CASSYGPALNEQYF. In DNA, the CDR3 is TGTGCCAGCAGCTATGGGCCAGCCCTCAACGAGCAGTACTTC.